This TCR beta chain came from a study of neurological immune-mediated disorders. Study information: Relapsing-remitting disease was seen in 31 of the 34 multiple sclerosis patients, and secondary progressive disease was seen in 3. Study results and limitations: Among 34 multiple sclerosis patients, phylogenetic grouping put the repertoires of 18 into a single related-CDR3 cluster, a possible signature. HTLV-1-associated myelopathy had the most TCR clonal expansion, whereas multiple sclerosis had the least (lower than in healthy controls).

In TCRdb, the 5' RACE reads were re-called with MiXCR into one record per CDR3 protein. The sample contains some 78,000 distinct CDR3 sequences, roughly 4.7% of which appear only once. Source material was 2 million unsorted PBMCs, stored at -80 °C in RNAlater. CDR3 length: 17 residues. Losses at the gene ends were 9 bases for V and 0 bases for J; bases not matched to a gene: 6. Germline-derived CDR1 and CDR2 are WSHSY and SAAADI. As concerns this clonotype: What it recognizes is unknown. Since a much larger clone is just one base distant, this may be a read error.

The chain combines TRBV10-2 with TRBJ2-6, with TRBD2 matching 12 bases. The sequence was obtained from a woman younger than 45 with multiple sclerosis. The material sequenced was PBMCs. CDR3 region: CARRGLAGFSGANVLTF. The CDR3 nucleotides read TGCGCCAGAAGAGGACTAGCGGGATTCTCTGGGGCCAACGTCCTGACTTTC.